The 23 T cell receptor beta chains below come from one sample, sequenced in a study of blood T cell repertoires in COVID-19 (TCRdb year 2020). The library was obtained by the immunoSEQ multiplex PCR assay. Not all clones reach the TCRdb copy of this immuneACCESS table, which keeps in-frame sequences only. Checked studies attribute under half of the gap to unresolved V genes and leave the rest unexplained. This sample holds fewer than 8,000 clones; roughly nine tenths were observed only once. 10% of the sample belongs to the ten largest clones. Sequenced material: peripheral blood. The source is a man aged 65 to 85 with active COVID-19.

The chain carries TRBV11-2 and TRBJ1-2; 9 bases align to TRBD1. Unmatched junction bases numbered 3, after V lost 3 bases and J lost 4 bases. CDR3 length: 14 residues. The germline CDR1 and CDR2 sequences are SGHAT and FQNNGV. CDR3 in amino acids: CASSFGTGSYGYTF. The CDR3 DNA is TGTGCCAGCAGCTTCGGGACAGGGTCCTATGGCTACACCTTC.

The genes are TRBV11-3 and TRBJ2-2; D ambiguous. This CDR3 has 14 residues. Trimming removed 5 bases from V and 1 base from J, with 8 bases in between. The germline V gene has CDR1 SGHNT and CDR2 YENEEA. CDR3 sequence (DNA): TGTGCCAGCAGCCCCCGACAGAACACCGGGGAGCTGTTTTTT. It is translated as CASSPRQNTGELFF.

The CDR3 bases are TGCGCCAGCAGCCAAGGAAGGGGAATAGGCGAAAAACTGTTTTTT. It translates to CASSQGRGIGEKLFF. The chain carries TRBV4-3 and TRBJ1-4; D is perhaps TRBD1 (5 bases). Trimming stripped 1 base from V and 8 bases from J, with 14 bases between. The length of the CDR3 is 15 residues. Germline-derived CDR1 and CDR2 are LGHNA and YSLEER.

This chain joins TRBV3-1 (or the pseudogene TRBV3-2) and TRBJ2-3; D may be TRBD2 (6 bases). Germline V gene sequence: CDR1 LGHDT, CDR2 YNNKEL (reference sequence). The length of the CDR3 is 13 residues. V lost 1 base and J lost 11, with 13 bases in between. This CDR3 is CASSQVRAEGQYF. Here the CDR3 DNA reads TGTGCCAGCAGCCAAGTTCGCGCGGAGGGGCAGTATTTT.

The gene calls are TRBV18 and TRBJ1-1, with TRBD1 matching 9 bases. CDR3 length: 15 residues. Germline values: CDR1 KGHSH, CDR2 LQKENI. Germline trimming cut 2 bases from V and 1 base from J; bases unmatched to any gene: 2. The CDR3 coding sequence is TGTGCCAGCTCACCAGGGACAGGGCCGAACACTGAAGCTTTCTTT. It specifies CASSPGTGPNTEAFF.

This clone appeared a single time. V is TRBV3-1 (or the pseudogene TRBV3-2) and J is TRBJ2-7; tentatively, D is TRBD2 (5 bases). The CDR3 is 13 residues long. With 6 bases removed from V and 1 base from J, the gap between germline ends came to 10 bases. Germline V CDR1 and CDR2: LGHDT, YNNKEL (reference sequence). The CDR3 DNA reads as TGTGCCAGCAGGTCGGACTCATCCTACGAGCAGTACTTC. Translation gives CASRSDSSYEQYF.

This clone was seen a few times. The gene calls are TRBV7-9 and TRBJ1-2, with D perhaps matching TRBD1 (5 bases). V lost 0 bases to trimming and J lost 0 bases, with 11 bases between them. Germline CDR1 SEHNR, CDR2 FQNEAQ (reference sequence). The CDR3 is 16 amino acids. The CDR3 DNA is TGTGCCAGCAGCTTAGCTCTCGGCAGGGCTAACTATGGCTACACCTTC. As protein: CASSLALGRANYGYTF. The full variable domain, in which reference TRBV7-9 and TRBJ1-2 provide the parts outside the CDR3, is DTGVSQNPRHKITKRGQNVTFRCDPISEHNRLYWYRQTLGQGPEFLTYFQNEAQLEKSRLLSDRFSAERPKGSFSTLEIQRTEQGDSAMYLCASSLALGRANYGYTFGSGTRLTVV.

The chain carries TRBV18 and TRBJ2-5, with D unclear. CDR3 length: 14 residues. Germline values: CDR1 KGHSH, CDR2 LQKENI. Trimming pared 5 bases from V and 4 bases from J, leaving 14 bases between. CDR3 protein: CASSSPPLGETQYF. The CDR3 DNA reads TGTGCCAGCTCAAGCCCCCCCCTAGGAGAGACCCAGTACTTC.

This chain links TRBV2 with TRBJ2-3, with 7 bases lining up with TRBD2. This CDR3 region has 13 residues. The V segment lost 2 bases and the J segment 5 bases; nucleotides outside the gene matches: 1. Germline CDR1 and CDR2: SNHLY and FYNNEI. The CDR3 bases are TGTGCCAGCAGTGAAACGGGAGGAGATACGCAGTATTTT. Amino acids: CASSETGGDTQYF.

This clone was recorded once. V usage is TRBV19 and J usage is TRBJ2-5, with D tentatively TRBD1 (5 bases). There are 15 residues in the CDR3. In germline, CDR1 is LNHDA, CDR2 SQIVND (reference sequence). The V end was cut by 3 bases, the J end by 2 bases, with 13 bases between. CDR3 amino acids: CASSIAAGLQETQYF. In DNA form, the CDR3 reads TGTGCCAGTAGTATCGCGGCAGGGCTTCAAGAGACCCAGTACTTC.

The genes are TRBV18 and TRBJ1-2; TRBD1 is a possible D gene (6 bases). CDR1 is KGHSH and CDR2 is LQKENI in the germline V gene. This CDR3 contains 13 residues. V lost 5 bases and J lost 7, with 14 bases in between. CDR3 residues: CASSVDRSGGYTF. CDR3 DNA: TGTGCCAGCTCAGTGGACAGATCGGGTGGCTACACCTTC.

The rearrangement uses TRBV4-2 and TRBJ1-4; D uncertain. V lost 2 bases and J lost 2, with 9 bases in between. This CDR3 is built from 15 residues. Per germline, CDR1 LGHNA and CDR2 YNFKEQ. The DNA of the CDR3 is TGTGCCAGCAGCCAACCCTCGGTGACTAATGAAAAACTGTTTTTT. It translates to CASSQPSVTNEKLFF.

The chain is built from TRBV7-2 and TRBJ1-2; no firm D call. V dropped 1 base and J dropped 8 bases, with 20 bases sitting between them. This CDR3 is 16 amino acids long. Germline V gene lookup returns CDR1 SGHTA and CDR2 FQGNSA. As DNA, the CDR3 is TGTGCCAGCAGCTTAGAGGATACGGGATCGAGGAAAGGCTACACCTTC. Protein product: CASSLEDTGSRKGYTF.

The chain uses TRBV6-6 and TRBJ2-3; 7 nucleotides align to TRBD1. J was trimmed by 5 bases and V by 5 bases; bases with no gene match: 7. There are 14 residues in the CDR3. The germline V gene has CDR1 MNHNY and CDR2 SVGAGI (reference sequence). The CDR3 DNA reads as TGTGCCAGCAGTCCACGACAGGGAGAAGATACGCAGTATTTT. Protein product: CASSPRQGEDTQYF.

The rearrangement joins TRBV6-2 or TRBV6-3 to TRBJ2-1; 9 bases fit TRBD2. Germline lookup yields CDR1 MNHEY and CDR2 SVGEGT. The CDR3 has 16 residues. The junction had 8 bases not matched to a gene; V was cut back by 6 bases and J by 2 bases. This CDR3 is CASSSRTSVPYNEQFF. The CDR3 nucleotides are TGTGCCAGCAGCTCCCGGACTAGCGTTCCCTACAATGAGCAGTTCTTC.

The J gene is TRBJ2-2, the V gene TRBV11-2; D possibly corresponds to TRBD2 (5 bases). The germline V gene encodes CDR1 SGHAT and CDR2 FQNNGV. Trimming shortened V by 4 bases and J by 8 bases, and 14 bases separated the two germline ends. This CDR3 is built from 14 residues. Here the CDR3 reads CASSSFRGRGELFF. In nucleotides, the CDR3 is TGTGCCAGCAGCTCCTTTAGAGGGAGAGGGGAGCTGTTTTTT.

The chain employs TRBV5-6 and TRBJ2-5; TRBD1 aligns across 8 bases. Germline V gives CDR1 SGHDT, CDR2 YYEEEE. This CDR3 contains 17 residues. J gave up 4 bases and V 0 bases, and 11 bases lay outside the gene matches. This chain's CDR3 is CASSLAGSGTGIETQYF. The DNA of the CDR3 is TGTGCCAGCAGCTTGGCCGGCTCCGGGACAGGTATAGAGACCCAGTACTTC. Looking up the rest from reference TRBV5-6 and TRBJ2-5 gives the full variable domain: DAGVTQSPTHLIKTRGQQVTLRCSPKSGHDTVSWYQQALGQGPQFIFQYYEEEERQRGNFPDRFSGHQFPNYSSELNVNALLLGDSALYLCASSLAGSGTGIETQYFGPGTRLLVL.

This clone has a single count. This chain joins TRBV29-1 and TRBJ2-3; D may be TRBD1 (5 bases). Trimming shortened V by 3 bases and J by 2 bases, and 9 bases separated the two germline ends. Germline assignment: CDR1 SQVTM and CDR2 ANQGSEA. The CDR3 is 13 amino acids. The CDR3 nucleotides are TGCAGCGTTGACAGGGTAACCACAGATACGCAGTATTTT. Translating it yields CSVDRVTTDTQYF.

The chain joins TRBV7-2 to TRBJ2-2, with 8 bases fitting TRBD2. CDR1 SGHTA and CDR2 FQGNSA come from the germline V gene. The CDR3 loop spans 13 amino acids. With 6 bases clipped from V and 8 bases from J, the junction kept 5 bases outside the gene matches. The CDR3 nucleotides are TGTGCCAGCAGTACGGGGGGGTCTGGGGAGCTGTTTTTT. Its translation is CASSTGGSGELFF. The entire variable domain, with the rest obtained from reference TRBV7-2 and TRBJ2-2, is as follows: GAGVSQSPSNKVTEKGKDVELRCDPISGHTALYWYRQSLGQGLEFLIYFQGNSAPDKSGLPSDRFSAERTGGSVSTLTIQRTQQEDSAVYLCASSTGGSGELFFGEGSRLTVL.

The chain couples TRBV19 to TRBJ1-6; 8 bases fit TRBD1. The CDR3 sequence is 15 residues long. J was trimmed by 7 bases and V by 5 bases; bases with no gene match: 7. CDR1 is LNHDA, CDR2 SQIVND, per germline (reference sequence). The CDR3 reads CASSPRTGNNSPLHF. The CDR3 DNA reads as TGTGCCAGTAGTCCCCGGACAGGGAACAATTCACCCCTCCACTTT.

The table lists this clone with a few counts. The chain carries TRBV5-1 and TRBJ1-5; no definite D call. This CDR3 has 15 residues. The germline V gene has CDR1 SGHRS and CDR2 YFSETQ. Deletions cut 4 bases from V and 0 bases from J, with 11 bases between. The CDR3 here is CASSPDGNSNQPQHF. The CDR3 coding sequence is TGCGCCAGCAGCCCGGACGGGAATAGCAATCAGCCCCAGCATTTT.

The CDR3 region is CASSLALGNTEAFF. The CDR3, as DNA: TGCGCCAGCAGCTTGGCTTTGGGCAACACTGAAGCTTTCTTT. This chain joins TRBV5-1 and TRBJ1-1; D call uncertain. Trimming cost V 0 bases and J 2 bases, with 8 bases left between them. Germline V gene data show CDR1 as SGHRS and CDR2 as YFSETQ. This CDR3 has 14 residues.

The J gene is TRBJ2-2, the V gene TRBV19; TRBD1 matches 10 bases. Germline-derived CDR1 and CDR2 are LNHDA and SQIVND (reference sequence). The CDR3 extends over 15 amino acids. V was clipped by 6 bases and J by 4 bases; unmatched bases: 5. This CDR3 reads CASRETGGSTGELFF. CDR3 sequence (DNA): TGTGCCAGTAGAGAGACAGGGGGCAGCACCGGGGAGCTGTTTTTT.